This entry lists 28 T cell receptor beta chains sequenced from one sample in a study of shared clonotypes between healthy human individuals. The method was immunoSEQ multiplex PCR; TCRdb's version includes in-frame clones alone and lacks a portion of them. This sample has some 2,500,000 clones, with around 90% found just once. Sequenced sample: naive CD4+ T cells from PBMCs. The subset here: CD45RA+ positively selected. The receptors shown here come from a young man in good health. Some clones in this sample may be carry-over from other donors' samples.

The chain is built from TRBV28 and TRBJ2-7; 9 bases map to TRBD1. Germline CDR1 reads MDHEN; CDR2 reads SYDVKM. CDR3 length: 15 amino acids. Trimming took 2 bases from V and 4 from J; bases not matched to a gene: 6. CDR3 loop: CASSLGGDRVYEQYF. CDR3 coding DNA: TGTGCCAGCAGTTTAGGGGGGGACAGGGTATACGAGCAGTACTTC. The whole variable domain, filled in from reference TRBV28 and TRBJ2-7, reads DVKVTQSSRYLVKRTGEKVFLECVQDMDHENMFWYRQDPGLGLRLIYFSYDVKMKEKGDIPEGYSVSREKKERFSLILESASTNQTSMYLCASSLGGDRVYEQYFGPGTRLTVT.

The chain has TRBV7-2 and TRBJ1-2, with D unresolved. The CDR3 consists of 15 residues. Trimming shortened V by 1 base and J by 5 bases, and 14 bases separated the two germline ends. Germline CDR1 and CDR2: SGHTA and FQGNSA. The CDR3: CASSLVSSGLYGYTF. The CDR3 DNA sequence: TGTGCCAGCAGCTTAGTGTCCTCAGGCCTTTATGGCTACACCTTC.

This chain joins TRBV4-3 and TRBJ2-7; weak D call: TRBD1 (5 bases). Germline V gene data show CDR1 as LGHNA and CDR2 as YSLEER. V dropped 0 bases and J dropped 3 bases, with 12 bases sitting between them. CDR3 length: 15 residues. CDR3 sequence reads: CASSQDWTRRYEQYF. For the CDR3, the DNA is TGCGCCAGCAGCCAAGATTGGACAAGGCGCTACGAGCAGTACTTC.

The rearrangement links TRBV19 to TRBJ2-6; TRBD1 agrees at 7 bases. Germline-derived CDR1 and CDR2 are LNHDA and SQIVND (reference sequence). V was clipped by 9 bases and J by 4 bases; unmatched bases: 9. CDR3 length equals 15 residues. The CDR3 region is CASQEQGLGANVLTF. In DNA form, the CDR3 reads TGTGCCAGCCAGGAACAGGGGTTGGGGGCCAACGTCCTGACTTTC.

The rearrangement uses TRBV15 and TRBJ1-4; D might be TRBD1 (6 bases). The ends were cut back, 1 base at V and 5 bases at J, with 17 bases in the middle. This CDR3 spans 17 amino acids. CDR1 is LNHNV and CDR2 is YYDKDF in the germline V gene (reference sequence). The CDR3, as DNA: TGTGCCACCAGCAGAGCGGGGGTAGGGGGGAGGAATGAAAAACTGTTTTTT. Amino acids: CATSRAGVGGRNEKLFF.

This rearrangement joins TRBV27 to TRBJ1-5; D uncertain. The length of the CDR3 is 13 residues. Germline lookup yields CDR1 MNHEY and CDR2 SMNVEV (reference sequence). V dropped 4 bases and J dropped 2 bases, with 6 bases sitting between them. The CDR3 DNA is TGTGCCAGCAGTTACAGCCGCAATCAGCCCCAGCATTTT. This codes for CASSYSRNQPQHF.

V usage is TRBV5-1 and J usage is TRBJ2-1; 10 positions match TRBD2. Germline V gene data show CDR1 as SGHRS and CDR2 as YFSETQ. The V gene end was trimmed by 6 bases and the J gene end by 9 bases; junction bases not matched to a gene: 9. CDR3 length: 14 amino acids. CDR3 in DNA: TGCGCCAGCAACGGTCTAGCGGGAGTGGCTGAGCAGTTCTTC. It yields the protein CASNGLAGVAEQFF.

This clone is a singleton in its sample. The same CDR3 is also encoded by other DNA sequences in this sample. V and J are TRBV7-8 and TRBJ1-3; possibly TRBD1 for D (5 bases). V was trimmed by 1 base and J by 0 bases, leaving 7 bases between them. CDR3 length equals 15 residues. Germline values: CDR1 SGHVS, CDR2 FQNEAQ. As DNA, the CDR3 is TGTGCCAGCAGCTTAGTCGGGGGCTCTGGAAACACCATATATTTT. This encodes CASSLVGGSGNTIYF.

The chain employs TRBV28 and TRBJ1-1; 7 nucleotides align to TRBD1. The CDR3 covers 17 residues. Germline V gene sequence: CDR1 MDHEN, CDR2 SYDVKM. Trimming removed 8 bases from V and 3 bases from J; junction bases left unmatched: 18. Here the CDR3 reads CASVIGGYTREDTEAFF. DNA for the CDR3: TGTGCCAGCGTAATAGGGGGCTATACTCGTGAGGACACTGAAGCTTTCTTT. Full variable domain (rest looked up from reference TRBV28 and TRBJ1-1): DVKVTQSSRYLVKRTGEKVFLECVQDMDHENMFWYRQDPGLGLRLIYFSYDVKMKEKGDIPEGYSVSREKKERFSLILESASTNQTSMYLCASVIGGYTREDTEAFFGQGTRLTVV.

This chain joins TRBV7-2 and TRBJ2-3; no reliable D call. CDR1 is SGHTA, CDR2 FQGNSA, per germline. V was trimmed by 1 base and J by 1 base, leaving 6 bases between them. There are 14 residues in the CDR3. In DNA form, the CDR3 reads TGTGCCAGCAGCTTAGGACTCCGCACAGATACGCAGTATTTT. Translating it yields CASSLGLRTDTQYF.

CDR3 residues: CASSPGRNYGYTF. In DNA form, the CDR3 reads TGTGCCAGCAGCCCGGGACGGAACTATGGCTACACCTTC. This rearrangement joins TRBV7-2 to TRBJ1-2; a possible D gene is TRBD1 (5 bases). This CDR3 comprises 13 residues. The germline CDR1 and CDR2 sequences are SGHTA and FQGNSA. The V end was cut by 5 bases, the J end by 2 bases, with 9 bases between. Combining the CDR3 with reference TRBV7-2 and TRBJ1-2 gives the whole variable domain GAGVSQSPSNKVTEKGKDVELRCDPISGHTALYWYRQSLGQGLEFLIYFQGNSAPDKSGLPSDRFSAERTGGSVSTLTIQRTQQEDSAVYLCASSPGRNYGYTFGSGTRLTVV.

The chain joins TRBV6-1 to TRBJ1-4; TRBD1 is a possible D gene (5 bases). Germline CDR1 and CDR2: MNHNS and SASEGT. With 4 bases removed from V and 4 bases from J, the gap between germline ends came to 10 bases. The CDR3 covers 14 residues. CDR3 sequence (DNA): TGTGCCAGCAGTGTACGACAGAATAATGAAAAACTGTTTTTT. Protein sequence: CASSVRQNNEKLFF.

The chain employs TRBV25-1 and TRBJ1-2, with TRBD1 identical over 9 bases. V trimming: 3 bases; J trimming: 8 bases; junction bases outside the gene matches: 7. Germline V gives CDR1 MGHDK, CDR2 SYGVNS. The CDR3 extends over 14 amino acids. CDR3 bases: TGTGCCAGCAGTGATGTCACAGGGGGCGTAGGCTACACCTTC. Amino acid sequence: CASSDVTGGVGYTF.

This rearrangement joins TRBV29-1 to TRBJ1-1; a possible D gene is TRBD1 (6 bases). Germline assignment: CDR1 SQVTM and CDR2 ANQGSEA. The length of the CDR3 is 13 residues. V dropped 3 bases and J dropped 1 base, with 9 bases sitting between them. The DNA of the CDR3 is TGCAGCGTTGACCTCAGGGGGAACACTGAAGCTTTCTTT. It yields the protein CSVDLRGNTEAFF.

The chain links TRBV5-1 to TRBJ2-2; D may be TRBD1 or TRBD2 (6 bases each). Trimming removed 6 bases at V and 7 bases at J, with 25 bases between. The CDR3 is 17 residues long. Looked up from germline, CDR1 is SGHRS and CDR2 is YFSETQ. DNA for the CDR3: TGCGCCAGCACCAAAAAATACAGGGAGGATTCGAACGGGGAGCTGTTTTTT. Protein product: CASTKKYREDSNGELFF. Full variable domain (missing parts from reference TRBV5-1 and TRBJ2-2): KAGVTQTPRYLIKTRGQQVTLSCSPISGHRSVSWYQQTPGQGLQFLFEYFSETQRNKGNFPGRFSGRQFSNSRSEMNVSTLELGDSALYLCASTKKYREDSNGELFFGEGSRLTVL.

The J gene is TRBJ2-2, the V gene TRBV5-1, with 7 positions matching TRBD2. CDR1 and CDR2 from the germline V gene are SGHRS and YFSETQ. The length of the CDR3 is 15 residues. The ends lost 0 bases at V and 4 bases at J; junction bases unmatched: 3. The CDR3 nucleotides read TGCGCCAGCAGCTTGGGCGGGAGTGTCACCGGGGAGCTGTTTTTT. It codes for CASSLGGSVTGELFF.

This clone was seen only a few times. The chain recombines TRBV18 with TRBJ2-3; unclear D gene. The CDR3 is 14 residues long. Trimming left V 0 bases short and J 0 bases short, with 4 bases between. Germline assignment: CDR1 KGHSH and CDR2 LQKENI. The CDR3 spells CASSPPASTDTQYF. DNA for the CDR3: TGTGCCAGCTCACCACCGGCGAGCACAGATACGCAGTATTTT.

A single count supports this clone. The rearrangement links TRBV27 to TRBJ1-2, with no clear D. Per the germline V gene, CDR1 is MNHEY and CDR2 is SMNVEV (reference sequence). The length of the CDR3 is 13 residues. V was trimmed by 2 bases and J by 6 bases, leaving 10 bases between them. The CDR3: CASSLRGKDGYTF. CDR3 bases: TGTGCCAGCAGTTTACGGGGTAAGGATGGCTACACCTTC.

The chain links TRBV11-2 to TRBJ1-1, with D perhaps TRBD1 (5 bases). Trimming removed 2 bases from V and 2 bases from J, with 15 bases in between. The germline V gene encodes CDR1 SGHAT and CDR2 FQNNGV. The CDR3 contains 16 residues. The CDR3: CASSLLRWGGNTEAFF. DNA for the CDR3: TGTGCCAGCAGCTTATTGCGGTGGGGGGGTAACACTGAAGCTTTCTTT. Based on the CDR3 plus reference TRBV11-2 and TRBJ1-1, the full variable domain is EAGVAQSPRYKIIEKRQSVAFWCNPISGHATLYWYQQILGQGPKLLIQFQNNGVVDDSQLPKDRFSAERLKGVDSTLKIQPAKLEDSAVYLCASSLLRWGGNTEAFFGQGTRLTVV.

The chain carries TRBV7-8 and TRBJ2-1, with a weak D call TRBD2 (6 bases). Looked up from germline, CDR1 is SGHVS and CDR2 is FQNEAQ. V shed 5 bases and J shed 6 bases, with 20 bases lying between them. The CDR3 is 16 amino acids. CDR3 sequence reads: CASSLKRDAGINEQFF. CDR3 DNA: TGTGCCAGCAGCCTAAAACGTGATGCGGGAATCAATGAGCAGTTCTTC.

This clone appeared a single time. The rearrangement uses TRBV29-1 and TRBJ2-7; 8 nucleotides align to TRBD1. The J segment lost 3 bases and the V segment lost 2 bases, leaving 12 bases of the junction unmatched. The length of the CDR3 is 16 residues. CDR1 and CDR2 (germline): SQVTM, ANQGSEA. The CDR3 DNA sequence: TGCAGCGTTGAACTGTTCTCGGGACAGGATGACTACGAGCAGTACTTC. Translating gives CSVELFSGQDDYEQYF.

The chain carries TRBV4-1 and TRBJ1-1; 10 nucleotides line up with TRBD1. V shed 6 bases and J 3 bases; nucleotides not matched to a gene: 13. Germline CDR1 is MGHRA and CDR2 is YSYEKL. CDR3 length equals 17 residues. CDR3 bases: TGCGCCAGCAGACTTGGGACAGGGGTTATCAGAGACACTGAAGCTTTCTTT. Protein: CASRLGTGVIRDTEAFF.

The chain employs TRBV28 and TRBJ1-5; D gene uncertain. Germline CDR1 reads MDHEN; CDR2 reads SYDVKM. The CDR3 spans 16 residues. V lost 5 bases to trimming and J lost 4 bases, with 18 bases between them. In nucleotides, the CDR3 is TGTGCCAGCAGTCCCCCCCTCGGGCGGCGGAATCAGCCCCAGCATTTT. Encoded protein: CASSPPLGRRNQPQHF.

A word on this clone: The same CDR3 can be traced to other DNA sequences in this sample. This chain uses TRBV7-6 with TRBJ2-3; 9 bases align to TRBD2. Germline CDR1 and CDR2: SGHVS and FNYEAQ. The CDR3 totals 15 residues. V dropped 2 bases and J dropped 1; count of bases not matched to a gene: 1. As DNA, the CDR3 is TGTGCCAGCAGCTTAAGGACTAGCGGCACAGATACGCAGTATTTT. Amino acids: CASSLRTSGTDTQYF.

V is TRBV4-1 and J is TRBJ2-5, with D perhaps matching TRBD1 or TRBD2 (5 bases each). Trimming cost V 1 base and J 1 base, with 10 bases left between them. CDR3 length equals 15 residues. Germline V gene sequence: CDR1 MGHRA, CDR2 YSYEKL. The CDR3 region has the DNA TGCGCCAGCAGCCAAGCAGGGACCGGCCAAGAGACCCAGTACTTC. Its translation is CASSQAGTGQETQYF.

The gene calls are TRBV11-3 and TRBJ2-7; no firm D call. The CDR3 has 15 residues. Germline V lookup: CDR1 SGHNT, CDR2 YENEEA. Trimming took off 1 base at V and 0 bases at J, with 10 bases between the two ends. CDR3 sequence: CASSLGFTNSYEQYF. The CDR3 DNA reads TGTGCCAGCAGCTTAGGTTTCACAAACTCCTACGAGCAGTACTTC. Together with reference TRBV11-3 and TRBJ2-7, the CDR3 gives the full variable domain: EAGVVQSPRYKIIEKKQPVAFWCNPISGHNTLYWYLQNLGQGPELLIRYENEEAVDDSQLPKDRFSAERLKGVDSTLKIQPAELGDSAVYLCASSLGFTNSYEQYFGPGTRLTVT.

This clone is a singleton in its sample. The V gene is TRBV9, the J gene TRBJ2-2; D not certain. Trimming pared 0 bases from V and 3 bases from J, leaving 9 bases between. There are 15 residues in the CDR3. CDR1 is SGDLS, CDR2 YYNGEE, per germline. The CDR3 DNA reads as TGTGCCAGCAGCGTAGGAGGTAGCCACACCGGGGAGCTGTTTTTT. Amino acid sequence: CASSVGGSHTGELFF.

CDR3 coding DNA: TGCGCCAGCAGCCAACTTTTGTTGACACGGGGCCAGTTAGATACGCAGTATTTT. Protein: CASSQLLLTRGQLDTQYF. V gene TRBV4-1 combines with J gene TRBJ2-3, with D perhaps given as TRBD1 or TRBD2 (5 bases each). Germline values: CDR1 MGHRA, CDR2 YSYEKL. The CDR3 is 18 residues long. Trimming pared 2 bases from V and 5 bases from J, leaving 23 bases between.